A single sample gave rise to the 32 T cell receptor beta chains below, sequenced in a study of molecular identifiers for immune sequencing clone quantification. TCRdb re-called the PCR reads with MiXCR, one entry per CDR3 protein. Among more than 450,000 distinct CDR3 sequences listed, 20% to 25% were seen once. Specimen: naive CD8+ T cells from blood, with Jurkat cell RNA spiked in. Described subset: FACS-sorted CD8+CD4-CCR7+CD45RA+ naive T cells. The receptors derive from a human donor in good health. Some libraries in this study had Jurkat cell RNA spiked in.

Worth noting for this clonotype: Germline and junction disagree at one end, which may indicate a read error. This sequence joins TRBV6-5 and TRBJ1-1; D remains ambiguous. The CDR3 consists of 13 residues. Germline V gives CDR1 MNHEY, CDR2 SVGAGI. The DNA of the CDR3 is TGTGCCAGCAGTTACGCTATGAAAACTGAAGCTTTCTTT. Translated: CASSYAMKTEAFF.

The chain has TRBV11-2 and TRBJ2-1, with D hard to call. Trimming shortened V by 1 base and J by 3 bases, and 19 bases separated the two germline ends. This CDR3 is 18 amino acids long. CDR1 SGHAT and CDR2 FQNNGV come from the germline V gene. The CDR3 DNA sequence: TGTGCCAGCAGCTTAGTGACACCCAAGGTTAGGGACTACAATGAGCAGTTCTTC. This gives the protein CASSLVTPKVRDYNEQFF.

The chain combines TRBV5-8 with TRBJ2-1, with D uncertain. Trimming took 5 bases from V and 0 from J, leaving 15 bases between them. The CDR3 consists of 16 residues. Germline lookup yields CDR1 SGHTS and CDR2 YDEGEE. For the CDR3, the DNA is TGTGCCAGCAGTCCTCCCGCCCCCAGCTCCTACAATGAGCAGTTCTTC. This codes for CASSPPAPSSYNEQFF.

The gene calls are TRBV2 and TRBJ2-1; tentative D call: TRBD2 (6 bases). The CDR3 is 16 amino acids. The germline V gene has CDR1 SNHLY and CDR2 FYNNEI. The V and J ends lost 7 bases and 1 base respectively, with 17 bases between them. CDR3 DNA sequence: TGTGCCAGCACCTCGGGGCCGGGAGAGTCCTACAATGAGCAGTTCTTC. Protein sequence: CASTSGPGESYNEQFF.

On this clonotype: Sequence at one end of the junction differs from germline and may be a read error. V is TRBV5-1 and J is TRBJ2-7; unclear D gene. This CDR3 comprises 12 residues. The germline gives CDR1 SGHRS, CDR2 YFSETQ. CDR3 nucleotides: TGCGTCAGCAGCCCCGTAGAGGACGAGCAGTACTTC. Its protein product is CVSSPVEDEQYF.

There are a few counts of this clonotype. The CDR3 loop is CASSLWEFQETQYF. CDR3 bases: TGTGCCAGCAGCTTATGGGAATTTCAAGAGACCCAGTACTTC. The chain has TRBV5-4 and TRBJ2-5; D unclear. CDR1 and CDR2 (germline): SGHNT, YYREEE (reference sequence). V was pared by 2 bases and J by 2 bases, with 10 bases between. The CDR3 spans 14 residues.

Comments on this clonotype: As the CDR3 is not closed by the conserved phenylalanine or tryptophan, this likely results from a read error. The chain couples TRBV27 to TRBJ2-7; 10 bases are a match to TRBD2. From germline, CDR1 is MNHEY and CDR2 SMNVEV (reference sequence). This CDR3 is 14 amino acids long. V shed 4 bases, J shed 6 bases, and the junction held 6 bases outside the gene matches. The CDR3: CASSSGTSESEQYL. The CDR3 bases are TGTGCCAGCAGTTCGGGGACTAGCGAATCCGAGCAGTACCTC.

The chain recombines TRBV11-2 with TRBJ2-5, with 7 nucleotides matching TRBD1. From germline, CDR1 is SGHAT and CDR2 FQNNGV. V lost 1 base to trimming and J lost 7 bases; unmatched junction nucleotides: 9. The CDR3 sequence is 15 residues long. For the CDR3, the DNA is TGTGCCAGCAGCTTAGTTCTAGGGGGCCTAGGGACCCAGTACTTC. Encoded protein: CASSLVLGGLGTQYF.

The table lists this clonotype with a few counts. The chain carries TRBV11-2 and TRBJ2-1; TRBD2 aligns across 11 bases. The CDR3 sequence is 15 residues long. Trimming took 1 base from V and 9 from J; bases not matched to a gene: 5. Germline V gives CDR1 SGHAT, CDR2 FQNNGV. As DNA, the CDR3 is TGTGCCAGCAGCTTAGGTACTAGCGGGAGAAGTGAGCAGTTCTTC. Translating gives CASSLGTSGRSEQFF.

In this sample, this clonotype turned up many times. The gene calls are TRBV12-5 and TRBJ2-5; 7 bases are shared with TRBD2. In germline, CDR1 is LGHNT, CDR2 FRNRAP. The CDR3 length is 14 residues. V was clipped by 5 bases and J by 4 bases; unmatched bases: 7. The CDR3 loop reads CASGTSTGGETQYF. The DNA of the CDR3 is TGTGCTAGTGGTACTTCAACGGGAGGAGAGACCCAGTACTTC.

With respect to this clonotype: This may be a read error: a much more frequent sequence differs by one nucleotide. This chain uses TRBV6-5 with TRBJ2-3; D may be TRBD2 (5 bases). From germline, CDR1 is MNHEY and CDR2 SVGAGI. The V end was cut by 10 bases, the J end by 5 bases, with 19 bases between. This CDR3 is built from 14 residues. CDR3 in DNA: TGTGCCACGCGGACTCCTATCGAGGTAGATACGCAGTATTTT. Residues: CATRTPIEVDTQYF.

The J gene is TRBJ2-7, the V gene TRBV20-1; 8 bases are shared with TRBD1. V gave up 3 bases and J gave up 3 bases; unmatched junction bases: 4. The CDR3 length is 13 residues. Germline assignment: CDR1 DFQATT and CDR2 SNEGSKA (reference sequence). The CDR3 loop reads CSARGQDSYEQYF. The CDR3 region has the DNA TGCAGTGCTAGGGGACAGGACAGCTACGAGCAGTACTTC.

This clonotype was seen ten or more times. J is TRBJ1-1 and V is TRBV28; the D is unclear. This CDR3 is 13 amino acids long. Germline CDR1 reads MDHEN; CDR2 reads SYDVKM. Trimming stripped 3 bases from V and 8 bases from J, with 13 bases between. CDR3: CASSFRPEVEAFF. The CDR3 DNA is TGTGCCAGCAGTTTCAGACCGGAGGTCGAAGCTTTCTTT.

This chain links TRBV2 with TRBJ2-7, with 10 bases identical to TRBD1. The CDR3 extends over 15 amino acids. CDR1 is SNHLY, CDR2 FYNNEI, per germline. Unmatched junction bases numbered 11, after V lost 6 bases and J lost 6 bases. This CDR3 reads CASSDRDRGFGEQYF. DNA of the CDR3: TGTGCCAGCAGCGACCGGGACAGGGGTTTTGGCGAGCAGTACTTC.

This clonotype occurred many times. Germline and junction disagree at one end, which may indicate a read error. The rearrangement uses TRBV3-1 and TRBJ2-7; D is undetermined. Germline assignment: CDR1 LGHDT and CDR2 YNNKEL (reference sequence). The CDR3 consists of 13 residues. The CDR3, as DNA: TGTGCCAGTAGCCCCTGGGAAGCCTACGAGCAGTACTTC. This encodes CASSPWEAYEQYF.

This chain uses TRBV11-2 with TRBJ2-7; TRBD1 matches at 8 bases. The CDR3 has 15 amino acids. Germline CDR1 and CDR2: SGHAT and FQNNGV. Trimming took 5 bases from V and 4 from J; bases not matched to a gene: 10. For the CDR3, the DNA is TGTGCCAGCAGCCTGGACAGGGCGTTTCCTTACGAGCAGTACTTC. Translating gives CASSLDRAFPYEQYF.

The chain is built from TRBV7-2 and TRBJ2-7; a possible D gene is TRBD1 (5 bases). This CDR3 is 16 amino acids long. Germline CDR1 is SGHTA and CDR2 is FQGNSA. The V end lost 0 bases, the J end lost 8 bases, and 20 bases lay between the germline ends. The CDR3 DNA is TGTGCCAGCAGCTTAGCTTTGGGGCTCCAAGACCTCAAGCAGTACTTC. This translates into CASSLALGLQDLKQYF.

As to this clonotype: A single base separates this from a much larger clone, so it may be a read error. The chain links TRBV7-9 to TRBJ2-3; D tentatively fits TRBD1 or TRBD2 (5 bases each). The CDR3 is made up of 14 amino acids. The germline V gene encodes CDR1 SEHNR and CDR2 FQNEAQ (reference sequence). CDR3 in amino acids: CAGSPAGARDTQYF. The DNA of the CDR3 is TGTGCCGGCAGCCCCGCCGGGGCGCGGGATACGCAGTATTTT. The full variable domain, its missing parts supplied by reference TRBV7-9 and TRBJ2-3, is DTGVSQNPRHKITKRGQNVTFRCDPISEHNRLYWYRQTLGQGPEFLTYFQNEAQLEKSRLLSDRFSAERPKGSFSTLEIQRTEQGDSAMYLCAGSPAGARDTQYFGPGTRLTVL.

This clonotype was found many times. The J gene is TRBJ2-3, the V gene TRBV7-6; D gene uncertain. Trimming left V 2 bases short and J 4 bases short, with 7 bases between. The length of the CDR3 is 13 residues. Germline V lookup: CDR1 SGHVS, CDR2 FNYEAQ. In DNA, the CDR3 is TGTGCCAGCAGCTTAACCCCACCAGATACGCAGTATTTT. Its translation: CASSLTPPDTQYF.

This clonotype was picked up one time. One base away lies a much larger clone, so this may be a sequencing read error. This sequence joins TRBV18 and TRBJ2-7; D tentatively fits TRBD1 or TRBD2 (5 bases each). CDR3 length: 14 residues. The germline gives CDR1 KGHSH, CDR2 LQKENI. The CDR3 spells CASSTGTAPYGQYF. In nucleotides, the CDR3 is TGTGCCAGCTCAACCGGGACCGCTCCCTACGGGCAGTACTTC.

This clonotype was observed at least ten times. V usage is TRBV7-2 and J usage is TRBJ2-1, with 11 bases matching TRBD2. The CDR3 length is 15 residues. Per germline, CDR1 SGHTA and CDR2 FQGNSA. The V gene end was trimmed by 3 bases and the J gene end by 9 bases; junction bases not matched to a gene: 7. The CDR3 DNA sequence: TGTGCCAGCAGCTTTAGACTAGCGGGATATGGTGAGCAGTTCTTC. It specifies CASSFRLAGYGEQFF.

To note about this clonotype: One junction end does not reproduce the germline sequence, and a read error may be involved. The chain links TRBV5-6 to TRBJ2-2; a weak D match, TRBD2 (6 bases). CDR3 length equals 14 residues. Germline-derived CDR1 and CDR2 are SGHDT and YYEEEE. CDR3 DNA sequence: TGTGTCAGCAGCTGGGGAGGATTGGGCGGGGAGCTGTTTTTT. Its protein product is CVSSWGGLGGELFF.

Remarks on this clonotype: One base away lies a much larger clone, so this may be a sequencing read error. The chain uses TRBV28 and TRBJ2-3, with TRBD2 identical over 8 bases. CDR3 size: 14 residues. Germline V gene sequence: CDR1 MDHEN, CDR2 SYDVKM. Trimming at V came to 10 bases and at J to 5 bases, leaving 11 bases not matched to a gene. This CDR3 is CANSPRLAGDTQYF. CDR3 coding DNA: TGTGCCAACTCGCCGAGGCTAGCGGGAGATACGCAGTATTTT. The complete variable domain, with remaining parts taken from reference TRBV28 and TRBJ2-3, reads DVKVTQSSRYLVKRTGEKVFLECVQDMDHENMFWYRQDPGLGLRLIYFSYDVKMKEKGDIPEGYSVSREKKERFSLILESASTNQTSMYLCANSPRLAGDTQYFGPGTRLTVL.

This clonotype came up a few times. The chain employs TRBV4-3 and TRBJ1-6, with D maybe TRBD1 (6 bases). Deletions cut 0 bases from V and 7 bases from J, with 10 bases between. The CDR3 contains 15 residues. Germline V gene lookup returns CDR1 LGHNA and CDR2 YSLEER. This CDR3 reads CASSQDRGGNSPLHF. Written as DNA, the CDR3 is TGCGCCAGCAGCCAAGACAGGGGTGGAAATTCACCCCTCCACTTT.

The chain links TRBV3-1 to TRBJ2-6; TRBD1 matches 12 bases. V dropped 1 base and J dropped 2; count of bases not matched to a gene: 3. The CDR3 is 18 residues long. Germline CDR1 is LGHDT and CDR2 is YNNKEL (reference sequence). The CDR3 spells CASSQAGTGGAGANVLTF. In DNA, the CDR3 is TGTGCCAGCAGCCAAGCTGGGACAGGGGGCGCTGGGGCCAACGTCCTGACTTTC.

This clonotype showed up many times. The chain employs TRBV20-1 and TRBJ2-7, with a weak D call TRBD1 (5 bases). V lost 3 bases and J 0 bases, leaving 9 bases between the germline ends. Germline V lookup: CDR1 DFQATT, CDR2 SNEGSKA (reference sequence). This CDR3 spans 13 amino acids. CDR3 bases: TGCAGTGCTAGTCAGGGAAGCTCCTACGAGCAGTACTTC. Translated: CSASQGSSYEQYF.

Ten or more counts support this clonotype. The chain uses TRBV20-1 and TRBJ2-7; TRBD1 is a possible D gene (6 bases). V was cut by 3 bases and J by 6 bases, with 15 bases left in between. CDR1 is DFQATT, CDR2 SNEGSKA, per germline (reference sequence). This CDR3 has 13 amino acids. CDR3 coding DNA: TGCAGTGCTAGGTCAGGGGTTTTGGCCGAGCAGTACTTC. This translates into CSARSGVLAEQYF.

At least ten counts were recorded for this clonotype. This chain joins TRBV11-2 and TRBJ2-2; 7 bases match TRBD1. CDR3 length: 18 amino acids. V lost 4 bases to trimming and J lost 1 base; unmatched junction nucleotides: 12. From germline, CDR1 is SGHAT and CDR2 FQNNGV. This chain's CDR3 is CASSSRTGPSVNTGELFF. In DNA form, the CDR3 reads TGTGCCAGCAGCTCGAGGACAGGTCCTTCTGTGAACACCGGGGAGCTGTTTTTT. The variable domain in full, with the rest retrieved from reference TRBV11-2 and TRBJ2-2, is EAGVAQSPRYKIIEKRQSVAFWCNPISGHATLYWYQQILGQGPKLLIQFQNNGVVDDSQLPKDRFSAERLKGVDSTLKIQPAKLEDSAVYLCASSSRTGPSVNTGELFFGEGSRLTVL.

This sequence joins TRBV7-9 and TRBJ1-6; D unclear. CDR3 length equals 12 residues. Germline V gene sequence: CDR1 SEHNR, CDR2 FQNEAQ (reference sequence). Trimming left V 7 bases short and J 5 bases short, with 6 bases between. CDR3 residues: CASTGNNSPLHF. CDR3 sequence (DNA): TGTGCCAGCACCGGGAATAATTCACCCCTCCACTTT.

The J gene is TRBJ2-1, the V gene TRBV6-2 or TRBV6-3, with TRBD1 as a possible D gene (6 bases). V was cut by 6 bases and J by 8 bases, with 8 bases left in between. This CDR3 is 11 amino acids long. Germline CDR1 is MNHEY and CDR2 is SVGEGT. Written as DNA, the CDR3 is TGTGCCAGCAGACAGGGCTATGAGCAGTTCTTC. Amino acids: CASRQGYEQFF.

This clonotype was counted a few times. The chain is built from TRBV30 and TRBJ1-1, with D perhaps TRBD1 (5 bases). CDR1 GTSNPN and CDR2 SVGIG come from the germline V gene (reference sequence). V lost 5 bases, J lost 4 bases, and 11 bases lay in between. This CDR3 has 12 amino acids. CDR3: CAWGGGGTEAFF. CDR3 nucleotides: TGTGCCTGGGGGGGAGGAGGCACTGAAGCTTTCTTT.

The chain uses TRBV4-1 and TRBJ1-2, with 8 bases identical to TRBD1. CDR1 is MGHRA and CDR2 is YSYEKL in the germline V gene. The CDR3 spans 15 residues. V dropped 2 bases and J dropped 2; count of bases not matched to a gene: 4. The CDR3 reads CASSQTGGENYGYTF. Here the CDR3 DNA reads TGCGCCAGCAGCCAAACAGGGGGTGAAAACTATGGCTACACCTTC.